This paragraph covers one TCR beta chain sequence. This receptor's antigen is unknown. No clone much larger than this one lies a single base away; base qualities are absent. The sample belongs to a study of blood T cell repertoires in COVID-19 (dated by TCRdb to 2020 to 2021). With respect to the entire study: The collaborator samples originated in the United States, Italy and Spain and spanned the acute and convalescent phases of COVID-19. Samples were obtained from the ongoing ImmuneRACE study (first 160 participants) and from about 1,300 subjects provided by 6 global collaborators. Deeply sampled blood TCRbeta repertoires from subjects exposed to, actively infected with, or recovered from COVID-19 were included in the dataset. HLA class I and class II types, where available, came from metadata supplied by the sample provider rather than from assay-based typing. A freely available public database, intended as a resource for researchers studying the immune response to SARS-CoV-2, is where the repertoires were released. The prospective study material was composed of cDNA or gDNA derived from T cells, B-cell-depleted T cells, or PBMCs. The sample metadata nearly always contained a de-identified subject ID, COVID-19 status, age in years and sex. What the work shows at the level of the full study, not this receptor alone: How much clinical and demographic metadata was included differed by source and by participant, and the metadata was provided uncurated.

Whole blood was collected in K2EDTA tubes by collaborating institutions according to the institutions' own protocols. For TCRbeta analysis, collaborators shipped samples in one of three forms: frozen whole blood, isolated PBMCs, or DNA extracted from either of those sample types. TCRbeta CDR3 regions were amplified from genomic DNA by means of the immunoSEQ Assay, a bias-controlled multiplex PCR. Under the source paper's analysis protocol: The number of nucleated cells in each sample was estimated by amplification of reference gene primers within the assay. Sequence reads were collapsed and filtered to measure the absolute abundance of every unique TCRbeta CDR3 rearrangement. Productive Simpson clonality was computed per sample as the square root of Simpson's diversity index over productive rearrangements. TCRdb obtained this table from immuneACCESS and retained in-frame rearrangements with V and J assigned. These tables miss some clones; where compared with another copy, unresolved V genes account for less than half of the shortfall, and the remainder is unexplained. V and J calls and clone size come straight from that table; D and trimming were deduced from the DNA. Across this sample there are 70,000 to 100,000 clones, with approximately 91% seen only once. Together, the top ten hold just under 3% of the sample.

V trim: 3 bases; J trim: 6 bases; unmatched bases: 4. From the cysteine through the phenylalanine, the CDR3 covers 13 amino acids. Of the read, only the CDR3 DNA is kept; its 39 bases are in frame from base 1. From the germline V gene, CDR1 is SGDLS and CDR2 is YYNGEE. Recombination joined TRBV9 with TRBJ2-7, and TRBD1 matches 9 of the central bases. The specimen was peripheral blood. This TCR came from a woman older than 75 with acute or convalescent COVID-19. CDR3 region: CASSAGQGIEQYF. The DNA sequence is given as TGTGCCAGCAGCGCGGGACAGGGCATCGAGCAGTACTTC.